Listed below are T cell receptor beta chains from one sample, sequenced in a study of cytomegalovirus exposure and HLA in healthy donors. The method was immunoSEQ multiplex PCR; TCRdb's version includes in-frame clones alone and lacks a portion of them. The profile covers 130,000 to 150,000 clones, with roughly 87% appearing a single time and less than 5.5% taken by the ten largest. The sequenced sample consisted of PBMCs. The receptors come from a man aged 18 to 30 in good health and CMV-seropositive. Each CDR3 is given with its conserved first and last residue. D genes are given only for firm matches. Clone size is given for some rows only: seen once, a few or many times, or a class if the clone is expanded.

j_gene: TRBJ1-5; abundance: .; v_gene: TRBV4-2; d_gene: .; CDR3nt: TGTGCCAGCAGCCAACTGAATCAGCCCCAGCATTTT; CDR3aa: CASSQLNQPQHF
j_gene: TRBJ2-7; abundance: .; v_gene: TRBV7-9; d_gene: .; CDR3nt: TGTGCCAGCAGCGCCCGGGAAGGAGCCTACGAGCAGTACTTC; CDR3aa: CASSAREGAYEQYF
j_gene: TRBJ2-7; abundance: .; v_gene: TRBV5-1; d_gene: TRBD1; CDR3nt: TGCGCCAGCAGCACAGGGGGTCGGTACGAGCAGTACTTC; CDR3aa: CASSTGGRYEQYF
j_gene: TRBJ1-1; abundance: once; v_gene: TRBV7-3; d_gene: .; CDR3nt: TGTGCCAGCAGCTTCCCCCTAAGGGGCCGGGTGAACACTGAAGCTTTCTTT; CDR3aa: CASSFPLRGRVNTEAFF
j_gene: TRBJ2-2; abundance: .; v_gene: TRBV10-1; d_gene: .; CDR3nt: TGCGCCAGCAGAAGGACAGCAGGCGGGGAGCTGTTTTTT; CDR3aa: CASRRTAGGELFF
j_gene: TRBJ1-1; abundance: .; v_gene: TRBV2; d_gene: .; CDR3nt: TGTGCCGGCAGGTCTTACACTGAAGCTTTCTTT; CDR3aa: CAGRSYTEAFF
j_gene: TRBJ1-5; abundance: few; v_gene: TRBV19; d_gene: .; CDR3nt: TGTGCCAGTAGCCAATGGGCGGGGCTGAATCAGCCCCAGCATTTT; CDR3aa: CASSQWAGLNQPQHF
j_gene: TRBJ2-5; abundance: .; v_gene: TRBV7-9; d_gene: TRBD1; CDR3nt: TGTGCCAGCATTCCCACAGGGGGCGTAGAGACCCAGTACTTC; CDR3aa: CASIPTGGVETQYF
j_gene: TRBJ2-1; abundance: .; v_gene: TRBV5-1; d_gene: TRBD2; CDR3nt: TGCGCCAGCAGCCGGGGGTCCGGGACTAGCAATGAGCAGTTCTTC; CDR3aa: CASSRGSGTSNEQFF
j_gene: TRBJ1-4; abundance: .; v_gene: TRBV20-1; d_gene: .; CDR3nt: TGCGGCTGGAGGAGGGATGAAAAACTGTTTTTT; CDR3aa: CGWRRDEKLFF
j_gene: TRBJ1-1; abundance: .; v_gene: TRBV5-6; d_gene: .; CDR3nt: TGTGCCAGCACCTTCGGGGGAGAGAACACTGAAGCTTTCTTT; CDR3aa: CASTFGGENTEAFF
j_gene: TRBJ1-1; abundance: .; v_gene: TRBV29-1; d_gene: .; CDR3nt: TGCAGCGCCCGACAGTACACTGAAGCTTTCTTT; CDR3aa: CSARQYTEAFF
j_gene: TRBJ2-2; abundance: .; v_gene: TRBV27; d_gene: .; CDR3nt: TGTGCCAGCAGTTTTCGGGACACCACCACCGGGGAGCTGTTTTTT; CDR3aa: CASSFRDTTTGELFF
j_gene: TRBJ2-1; abundance: .; v_gene: TRBV5-6; d_gene: .; CDR3nt: TGTGCCAGCAGCTCCGACCGGAGGCAGTTCTTC; CDR3aa: CASSSDRRQFF
j_gene: TRBJ1-2; abundance: .; v_gene: TRBV7-9; d_gene: TRBD1; CDR3nt: TGTGCCAGCAGCACCCGGGACAGCTACTATGGCTACACCTTC; CDR3aa: CASSTRDSYYGYTF
j_gene: TRBJ1-2; abundance: .; v_gene: TRBV12-5; d_gene: .; CDR3nt: TGTGCTAGTGGTTTGGTAAAGCGCGAAGGCTACACCTTC; CDR3aa: CASGLVKREGYTF
j_gene: TRBJ2-2; abundance: .; v_gene: TRBV19; d_gene: TRBD2; CDR3nt: TGTGCCAGTATTCTTACTAGCGGGCTTAACACCGGGGAGCTGTTTTTT; CDR3aa: CASILTSGLNTGELFF
j_gene: TRBJ2-5; abundance: .; v_gene: TRBV29-1; d_gene: .; CDR3nt: TGCAGCCTCAAGGAGGGAGAGACCCAGTACTTC; CDR3aa: CSLKEGETQYF
j_gene: TRBJ2-7; abundance: .; v_gene: TRBV18; d_gene: TRBD2; CDR3nt: TGTGCCAGCTCACCACGGACTAGCGGGTCCTACGAGCAGTACTTC; CDR3aa: CASSPRTSGSYEQYF
j_gene: TRBJ2-1; abundance: .; v_gene: TRBV9; d_gene: .; CDR3nt: TGTGCCAGCAGCTCGGGACTCAATGAGCAGTTCTTC; CDR3aa: CASSSGLNEQFF
j_gene: TRBJ1-3; abundance: once; v_gene: TRBV7-8; d_gene: .; CDR3nt: TGTGCCAGCAGCGACGGGTCGACCCACTCTGGAAACACCATATATTTT; CDR3aa: CASSDGSTHSGNTIYF
j_gene: TRBJ2-2; abundance: few; v_gene: TRBV10-3; d_gene: .; CDR3nt: TGTGCCATCAGTGAGGTAGGACAGATGAACACCGGGGAGCTGTTTTTT; CDR3aa: CAISEVGQMNTGELFF
j_gene: TRBJ2-6; abundance: .; v_gene: TRBV18; d_gene: TRBD1; CDR3nt: TGTGCCAGCTCCCCCCCCGGGCAGGGGGCACCTGGGGCCAACGTCCTGACTTTC; CDR3aa: CASSPPGQGAPGANVLTF
j_gene: TRBJ1-5; abundance: .; v_gene: TRBV19; d_gene: .; CDR3nt: TGTGCCAGTCGCGTTGGGGCGGGCAATCAGCCCCAGCATTTT; CDR3aa: CASRVGAGNQPQHF